Below, 30 T cell receptor beta chains from the same sample are listed, as sequenced in a study of human T cells and chemical hapten exposure. Time point in this sample: patch test 3, about 24 weeks after DPC sensitization. Treatment here: therapeutic diphenylcyclopropenone sensitization with weekly scalp DPC. TCRdb recomputed calls from the RACE reads with MiXCR, one row per CDR3 protein. The sample records more than 95,000 distinct CDR3 sequences, nearly 35% being singletons. The sequences come from whole blood, collected in connection with sensitization to the hapten diphenylcyclopropenone (DPC). The receptors were gathered from a man between 35 and 55 years old with alopecia areata. Some clones in this sample may be carry-over from other donors' samples.

This clonotype was observed a few times. This chain links TRBV29-1 with TRBJ1-5; tentatively, D is TRBD1 (6 bases). Per the germline V gene, CDR1 is SQVTM and CDR2 is ANQGSEA. The CDR3 contains 14 residues. Trimming shortened V by 0 bases and J by 7 bases, and 13 bases separated the two germline ends. The CDR3 bases are TGCAGCGTTGAAGATCCACAGGGTAGCCAGCCCCAGCATTTT. Translated, it gives CSVEDPQGSQPQHF.

The V and J genes are TRBV6-5 and TRBJ2-7; 8 positions match TRBD2. The V and J ends lost 0 bases and 9 bases, in that order; junction bases with no gene match: 13. This CDR3 region has 16 residues. From germline, CDR1 is MNHEY and CDR2 SVGAGI. This CDR3 reads CASSYSGLAGDRGQYF. The DNA for the CDR3 is TGTGCCAGCAGTTACTCGGGCCTAGCGGGTGACCGCGGGCAGTACTTC.

The V call is TRBV29-1, the J call TRBJ2-2; weak D call: TRBD2 (7 bases). The CDR3 has 14 amino acids. V dropped 7 bases and J dropped 6 bases, with 18 bases sitting between them. CDR1 and CDR2 from the germline V gene are SQVTM and ANQGSEA. The CDR3 region is CSAPGRGDAGELFF. CDR3 DNA sequence: TGCAGCGCCCCAGGGAGGGGGGATGCCGGGGAGCTGTTTTTT.

The V and J genes are TRBV7-2 and TRBJ1-3; D might be TRBD1 (6 bases). The CDR3 loop spans 14 amino acids. CDR1 and CDR2 (germline): SGHTA, FQGNSA. V gave up 0 bases and J gave up 5 bases, with 8 bases separating them. CDR3 sequence reads: CASSLAGTRNTIYF. CDR3 sequence (DNA): TGTGCCAGCAGCTTAGCGGGGACAAGAAACACCATATATTTT.

This clonotype was counted a few times. The chain couples TRBV29-1 to TRBJ2-2, with D unclear. Germline loops: CDR1 SQVTM, CDR2 ANQGSEA. Between the trimmed V and J ends, which lost 1 base and 4 bases, there was a span of 7 bases. This CDR3 has 13 amino acids. This CDR3 reads CSVEVWGTGELFF. In nucleotides, the CDR3 is TGCAGCGTTGAAGTGTGGGGCACCGGGGAGCTGTTTTTT.

The CDR3 bases are TGTGCCAGCAGCTTAACGGGACGGATTAGTGAAAAACTGTTTTTT. This codes for CASSLTGRISEKLFF. J is TRBJ1-4 and V is TRBV7-3, with a weak D call TRBD1 (5 bases). V shed 0 bases and J shed 7 bases, with 12 bases lying between them. There are 15 residues in the CDR3. Germline V CDR1 and CDR2: SGHTA, FQGTGA.

This clonotype was seen just once. The V call is TRBV5-1, the J call TRBJ1-1; D is uncertain. Trimming cost V 6 bases and J 8 bases, with 11 bases left between them. Germline V gene sequence: CDR1 SGHRS, CDR2 YFSETQ. The CDR3 contains 11 residues. The CDR3 DNA is TGCGCCAGCAAGGTAGATTCGGAAGCTTTCTTT. Translating it yields CASKVDSEAFF. The full variable domain, in which reference TRBV5-1 and TRBJ1-1 provide the parts outside the CDR3, is KAGVTQTPRYLIKTRGQQVTLSCSPISGHRSVSWYQQTPGQGLQFLFEYFSETQRNKGNFPGRFSGRQFSNSRSEMNVSTLELGDSALYLCASKVDSEAFFGQGTRLTVV.

The chain joins TRBV11-2 to TRBJ2-4; D unclear. The germline V and J ends were trimmed by 6 bases and 0 bases, with 6 bases remaining between them. This CDR3 has 13 residues. Germline lookup yields CDR1 SGHAT and CDR2 FQNNGV. The CDR3 here is CASSRIAKNIQYF. CDR3 DNA sequence: TGTGCCAGCAGTAGAATAGCCAAAAACATTCAGTACTTC.

This clonotype was found a few times. The chain employs TRBV20-1 and TRBJ2-1, with 11 nucleotides matching TRBD2. V lost 0 bases, J lost 4 bases, and 8 bases stayed unmatched. The CDR3 has 17 amino acids. Germline CDR1 DFQATT, CDR2 SNEGSKA (reference sequence). The CDR3 protein is CSARDSSGRVSYNEQFF. The CDR3 nucleotides are TGCAGTGCTAGAGATAGTAGCGGGAGGGTTAGTTACAATGAGCAGTTCTTC.

This chain connects TRBV20-1 to TRBJ2-3; possible D gene TRBD2, 6 bases. CDR3 length: 14 residues. V was pared by 6 bases and J by 2 bases, with 15 bases between. Germline V lookup: CDR1 DFQATT, CDR2 SNEGSKA (reference sequence). CDR3 nucleotides: TGCAGTGCCACCCACGGGAGCCACACAGATACGCAGTATTTT. Translation: CSATHGSHTDTQYF.

The V and J genes are TRBV28 and TRBJ2-1, with TRBD2 identical over 7 bases. After removal of 7 bases from V and 2 bases from J, the junction contained 8 bases not matched to a gene. CDR1 and CDR2 from the germline V gene are MDHEN and SYDVKM. The CDR3 covers 15 residues. CDR3 protein: CASTRGRATYNEQFF. The CDR3 DNA reads as TGTGCCAGCACCCGGGGGAGGGCGACCTACAATGAGCAGTTCTTC.

A few counts support this clonotype. The CDR3 coding sequence is TGTGCCAGCAGCCAAGATAGGGGACTGGGCAATGAGCAGTTCTTC. Its protein product is CASSQDRGLGNEQFF. V usage is TRBV4-2 and J usage is TRBJ2-1, with D possibly matching TRBD2 (6 bases). CDR1 LGHNA and CDR2 YNFKEQ come from the germline V gene. The V end was cut by 0 bases, the J end by 6 bases, with 12 bases between. The CDR3 consists of 15 residues.

In this sample, this clonotype turned up a few times. The CDR3 bases are TGCGCCAGCAGCTTGGCAGGATTGGGGGGGCGAGGTGCTGAAGCTTTCTTT. Translation: CASSLAGLGGRGAEAFF. The chain carries TRBV5-1 and TRBJ1-1; a weak D match, TRBD1 (6 bases). The V and J ends lost 0 bases and 6 bases respectively, with 21 bases between them. This CDR3 comprises 17 residues. Per germline, CDR1 SGHRS and CDR2 YFSETQ.

A few counts support this clonotype. The chain uses TRBV21-1 and TRBJ2-1; the D call TRBD2 from the table was never checked on the DNA. TRBV21-1 is a recognized pseudogene. This CDR3 contains 15 residues. CDR3 DNA: TGTGCCAGCACCAAAAAGCGGGAACCCTACAATGAGCAGTTCTTC. This translates into CASTKKREPYNEQFF.

This clonotype was seen a handful of times. This sequence joins TRBV7-2 and TRBJ2-4; 9 bases agree with TRBD2. Trimming removed 5 bases from V and 3 bases from J; junction bases left unmatched: 8. Germline CDR1 is SGHTA and CDR2 is FQGNSA. There are 16 residues in the CDR3. The chain's CDR3 is CASSPQTTSGKNIQYF. The CDR3 coding sequence is TGTGCCAGCAGCCCCCAAACGACTAGCGGCAAAAACATTCAGTACTTC.

This clonotype was seen only a few times. The chain joins TRBV7-2 to TRBJ2-2, with 9 bases that match TRBD2. With 5 bases clipped from V and 0 bases from J, the junction kept 4 bases outside the gene matches. The germline V gene encodes CDR1 SGHTA and CDR2 FQGNSA. CDR3 length equals 16 residues. CDR3 loop: CASSVRTSANTGELFF. The CDR3 nucleotides read TGTGCCAGCAGCGTACGGACTAGCGCGAACACCGGGGAGCTGTTTTTT.

There are a few counts of this clonotype. The CDR3: CASSPQGNEQFF. In DNA, the CDR3 is TGTGCCAGCAGCCCTCAGGGCAATGAGCAGTTCTTC. The V and J genes are TRBV6-5 and TRBJ2-1; D might be TRBD1 (5 bases). The germline V and J ends were trimmed by 6 bases and 6 bases, with 9 bases remaining between them. The CDR3 has 12 residues. CDR1 and CDR2 from the germline V gene are MNHEY and SVGAGI.

The chain carries TRBV29-1 and TRBJ2-7; D is perhaps TRBD1 or TRBD2 (5 bases each). The V end was cut by 4 bases, the J end by 7 bases, with 20 bases between. This CDR3 is built from 14 residues. Per the germline V gene, CDR1 is SQVTM and CDR2 is ANQGSEA. CDR3 amino acids: CSVGTRDPRGEQYF. Written as DNA, the CDR3 is TGCAGCGTTGGTACCCGGGACCCTAGGGGAGAGCAGTACTTC.

The rearrangement links TRBV12-3 or TRBV12-4 to TRBJ2-1; 8 bases line up with TRBD1. The junction had 6 bases not matched to a gene; V was cut back by 6 bases and J by 5 bases. The CDR3 spans 14 residues. The CDR3 region is CASRVGTGNNEQFF. The CDR3 DNA reads as TGTGCCAGCAGAGTCGGGACAGGCAACAATGAGCAGTTCTTC.

A word on this clonotype: The junction does not match germline at one end; this may be a read error. The V and J genes are TRBV7-2 and TRBJ2-1; TRBD2 matches at 16 bases. Per germline, CDR1 SGHTA and CDR2 FQGNSA. This CDR3 comprises 16 residues. For the CDR3, the DNA is TGTGCCAGCAGATTAGAGGGGACTAGCGGGAGGGGAGAGCAGTTCTTC. Protein product: CASRLEGTSGRGEQFF. Full variable domain (missing parts from reference TRBV7-2 and TRBJ2-1): GAGVSQSPSNKVTEKGKDVELRCDPISGHTALYWYRQSLGQGLEFLIYFQGNSAPDKSGLPSDRFSAERTGGSVSTLTIQRTQQEDSAVYLCASRLEGTSGRGEQFFGPGTRLTVL.

This clonotype was seen a few times. The V gene is TRBV24-1, the J gene TRBJ2-1; 8 bases are a match to TRBD2. The CDR3 is 16 residues long. CDR1 and CDR2 (germline): KGHDR, SFDVKD. With 4 bases clipped from V and 4 bases from J, the junction kept 8 bases outside the gene matches. This CDR3 reads CATSEVTSGGYNEQFF. CDR3 DNA: TGTGCCACCAGTGAGGTAACTAGCGGAGGTTACAATGAGCAGTTCTTC.

This clonotype was seen repeatedly, ten times or more. V gene TRBV2 combines with J gene TRBJ1-1; D might be TRBD1 (5 bases). This CDR3 is built from 12 residues. Trimming took off 4 bases at V and 3 bases at J, with 6 bases between the two ends. CDR1 is SNHLY and CDR2 is FYNNEI in the germline V gene. The CDR3 loop is CASSGGDTEAFF. Here the CDR3 DNA reads TGTGCCAGCAGTGGAGGGGACACTGAAGCTTTCTTT.

The chain has TRBV20-1 and TRBJ2-3; D is unresolved. The CDR3 spans 13 residues. The germline CDR1 and CDR2 sequences are DFQATT and SNEGSKA (reference sequence). The V and J ends lost 3 bases and 3 bases respectively, with 10 bases between them. The CDR3 DNA reads as TGCAGTGCTAGCCCTGTTAGGACAGATACGCAGTATTTT. This sequence encodes CSASPVRTDTQYF.

J is TRBJ1-2 and V is TRBV14; TRBD1 is a possible D gene (5 bases). In germline, CDR1 is SGHDN, CDR2 FVKESK. This CDR3 contains 13 residues. Trimming shortened V by 4 bases and J by 6 bases, and 12 bases separated the two germline ends. CDR3 in DNA: TGTGCCAGCAGCCCGAGGGTAGGGGATGGCTACACCTTC. This codes for CASSPRVGDGYTF.

This chain joins TRBV10-3 and TRBJ2-7; tentatively, D is TRBD2 (6 bases). CDR1 is ENHRY, CDR2 SYGVKD, per germline. V shed 6 bases and J shed 2 bases, with 17 bases lying between them. The CDR3 consists of 15 residues. The CDR3 DNA reads TGTGCCATCAGACACAACGGGACTGCAACCTACGAGCAGTACTTC. Translation: CAIRHNGTATYEQYF.

The chain recombines TRBV5-1 with TRBJ1-6, with TRBD1 matching 7 bases. The germline gives CDR1 SGHRS, CDR2 YFSETQ. The CDR3 consists of 16 residues. V trimming: 2 bases; J trimming: 3 bases; junction bases outside the gene matches: 5. CDR3 coding DNA: TGCGCCAGCAGCTTTAACCGGGACAGCTATAATTCACCCCTCCACTTT. Protein: CASSFNRDSYNSPLHF.

This clonotype was counted many times. The chain recombines TRBV7-2 with TRBJ2-3; 7 bases agree with TRBD1. The CDR3 is made up of 15 amino acids. Germline V gene sequence: CDR1 SGHTA, CDR2 FQGNSA. V was pared by 5 bases and J by 0 bases, with 5 bases of the junction left unmatched. CDR3: CASSQDRVSTDTQYF. CDR3 DNA: TGTGCCAGCAGCCAAGACAGGGTTAGCACAGATACGCAGTATTTT.

This clonotype was counted only a few times. The chain joins TRBV7-8 to TRBJ1-6; the D gene is possibly TRBD1 (5 bases). Trimming removed 1 base at V and 7 bases at J, with 14 bases between. Germline V gene data show CDR1 as SGHVS and CDR2 as FQNEAQ. The CDR3 spans 16 residues. CDR3 nucleotide sequence: TGTGCCAGCAGCTTAGAGGGAGCACAGGCGAATTCACCCCTCCACTTT. It codes for CASSLEGAQANSPLHF.

This chain connects TRBV6-2 or TRBV6-3 to TRBJ2-7; no firm D call. Germline V gene lookup returns CDR1 MNHEY and CDR2 SVGEGT. V was trimmed by 6 bases and J by 2 bases, leaving 14 bases between them. The CDR3 contains 14 residues. In nucleotides, the CDR3 is TGTGCCAGCAGACCCCGGAACGTGGCCTACGAGCAGTACTTC. As protein: CASRPRNVAYEQYF.

The CDR3 sequence: CASSYPVGGAYEQYF. In DNA, the CDR3 is TGTGCCAGCAGTTACCCGGTGGGGGGGGCCTACGAGCAGTACTTC. This chain uses TRBV6-5 with TRBJ2-7; 7 bases are shared with TRBD2. This CDR3 has 15 residues. Germline CDR1 is MNHEY and CDR2 is SVGAGI. V was clipped by 2 bases and J by 2 bases; unmatched bases: 6.